The clone carrying this T cell receptor (beta chain) showed up many times. What it binds is unknown. The data stem from a study of T cells in Graves' hyperthyroidism and ophthalmopathy. Across the whole study: Blood from the periphery was taken at initial diagnosis, before any treatment.

Regions amplified from RNA transcripts were the TCR beta CDR3 regions. Primed by the HTBI set, a first-round RT-PCR was run on the TCR CDR3. MiXCR was run by TCRdb on the multiplex PCR reads, yielding one entry per CDR3 protein. The sample consists of more than 650,000 distinct CDR3 sequences, around 15% of them appearing once. CDR3 length: 15 amino acids. V was pared by 3 bases and J by 4 bases, with 8 bases of the junction left unmatched. Germline V gene lookup returns CDR1 LNHDA and CDR2 SQIVND (reference sequence). Study-level findings and limits: A 13 V-J model separated ophthalmopathy from stable hyperthyroidism.

The TCR originated in a woman between 18 and 29 years old with Graves' hyperthyroidism. Sequencing was done on a sample of blood. The V call is TRBV19, the J call TRBJ1-2, with 7 bases that match TRBD1. The CDR3 protein is CASSIGDSLIYGYTF. CDR3 DNA sequence: TGTGCCAGTAGTATCGGGGACAGCTTGATCTATGGCTACACCTTC.